These 5 T cell receptor beta chains were all obtained from the same sample, sequenced in a study of cytomegalovirus exposure and HLA in healthy donors. The PCR contained 60 Vbeta and 13 Jbeta primers. This table comes from immunoSEQ multiplex PCR, and its TCRdb copy is limited to in-frame clones, with some not included. The sample lists approximately 110,000 clones, less than 85% seen once, with over 3.5% in the top ten. The sample taken for sequencing was PBMCs. Every receptor here comes from a woman in her thirties or forties in good health and CMV-seronegative.

The table lists this clone with a count of one. The gene calls are TRBV29-1 and TRBJ2-5, with D possibly being TRBD2 (6 bases). This CDR3 has 13 amino acids. Trimming stripped 7 bases from V and 7 bases from J, with 19 bases between. Germline V lookup: CDR1 SQVTM, CDR2 ANQGSEA. In nucleotides, the CDR3 is TGCAGCGGAACGGTTGGCGGGGACGGGACCCAGTACTTC. Residues: CSGTVGGDGTQYF. The variable domain in full, completed from reference TRBV29-1 and TRBJ2-5, reads SAVISQKPSRDICQRGTSLTIQCQVDSQVTMMFWYRQQPGQSLTLIATANQGSEATYESGFVIDKFPISRPNLTFSTLTVSNMSPEDSSIYLCSGTVGGDGTQYFGPGTRLLVL.

The V gene is TRBV29-1, the J gene TRBJ2-5; D perhaps matches TRBD1 (6 bases). CDR1 is SQVTM, CDR2 ANQGSEA, per germline. The V end was cut by 6 bases, the J end by 5 bases, with 13 bases between. The CDR3 has 12 amino acids. The CDR3 DNA reads as TGCAGCGTACAACAGGGTGTGGAGACCCAGTACTTC. This translates into CSVQQGVETQYF. Looking up the rest from reference TRBV29-1 and TRBJ2-5 gives the full variable domain: SAVISQKPSRDICQRGTSLTIQCQVDSQVTMMFWYRQQPGQSLTLIATANQGSEATYESGFVIDKFPISRPNLTFSTLTVSNMSPEDSSIYLCSVQQGVETQYFGPGTRLLVL.

The V and J genes are TRBV5-6 and TRBJ2-7; 11 bases line up with TRBD2. J lost 4 bases, V lost 4 bases, and 7 bases had no gene match. CDR3 length: 15 amino acids. Germline CDR1 and CDR2: SGHDT and YYEEEE. The CDR3: CASSRPGLAVYEQYF. CDR3 in DNA: TGTGCCAGCAGCCGCCCGGGACTAGCGGTGTACGAGCAGTACTTC.

The chain has TRBV5-4 and TRBJ2-3; D remains unclear. V lost 4 bases, J lost 1 base, and 16 bases lay in between. This CDR3 is 16 amino acids long. In germline, CDR1 is SGHNT, CDR2 YYREEE (reference sequence). The CDR3 DNA reads TGTGCCAGCAGCAGCTCGACATATTACGGCACAGATACGCAGTATTTT. Translation: CASSSSTYYGTDTQYF.

The V call is TRBV5-1, the J call TRBJ2-1, with TRBD2 identical over 14 bases. This CDR3 is 17 amino acids long. Germline CDR1 is SGHRS and CDR2 is YFSETQ. Losses at the gene ends were 4 bases for V and 8 bases for J; bases not matched to a gene: 11. CDR3 bases: TGCGCCAGCAGCCGCGGGACTAGCGGGGGTTATAGGGATGAGCAGTTCTTC. This encodes CASSRGTSGGYRDEQFF.